Here is one T cell receptor (beta chain) with its context. The ends were cut back, 5 bases at V and 5 bases at J, with 18 bases in the middle. Germline CDR1 and CDR2: SEHNR and FQNEAQ (reference sequence). CDR3 length equals 15 residues. Seattle cases were enrolled at active infection and followed longitudinally. Per the authors' pipeline: The authors estimated nucleated cell counts from reference gene primer amplification. Here immunoSEQ multiplex PCR was the method, and the copy in TCRdb shows in-frame clones only, minus some. V and J calls and clone size are as listed in that table; D and trimming were resolved from the DNA. The sample gives around 300,000 clones, about nine tenths of which show up once; roughly 1.7% is in the top ten. This specimen belongs to a study of blood T cell repertoires in COVID-19. Background on the study: Both acute and convalescent COVID-19 samples were obtained from the United States, Italy and Spain. PBMCs, B-cell-depleted T cells, or T cells were the source of the cDNA or gDNA that made up the material.

This TCR was recovered from a woman in her 30s with COVID-19, enrolled during active disease. Material: peripheral blood. The V call is TRBV7-9, the J call TRBJ1-1, with TRBD1 as a possible D gene (6 bases). The CDR3 region is CASSHVETGSTEAFF. CDR3 DNA: TGTGCCAGCAGCCACGTGGAAACAGGGAGTACTGAAGCTTTCTTT.